This TCR beta chain was recovered during a study of T-cell memory formation after mild COVID-19. Constant-segment-primed 5'RACE gave TCR alpha and TCR beta cDNA libraries with sample barcodes and UMIs. TCRdb used MiXCR to reprocess the 5' RACE reads, holding one entry per CDR3 protein. The table shows approximately 450,000 distinct CDR3 sequences, with around a sixth occurring only once. V dropped 0 bases and J dropped 3 bases, with 10 bases sitting between them. The CDR3 has 14 amino acids. Germline V lookup: CDR1 SGHRS, CDR2 YFSETQ. Findings and caveats of the study: Mainly in CM and EM were contracting CD4+ clones; CD8+ were in EMRA. Contracting clones, day 15 to 85, had balanced CD4/CD8, and later expanders favored CD4+. Second-wave clones that peaked on day 37 lacked confirmed SARS-CoV-2 specificity.

A remark on this clonotype: Its antigen is not identified.

The TCR sequence derives from an adult woman who had mild COVID-19 (a few samples of this study predate the infection). Cell type and time point are not known. Material for sequencing was PBMCs or a T cell subset sorted from them (not recorded which). The rearrangement links TRBV5-1 to TRBJ2-7, with a possible D match to TRBD1 (6 bases). CDR3 region: CASSLAAGDYEQYF. CDR3 nucleotides: TGCGCCAGCAGCTTGGCAGCAGGGGACTACGAGCAGTACTTC.